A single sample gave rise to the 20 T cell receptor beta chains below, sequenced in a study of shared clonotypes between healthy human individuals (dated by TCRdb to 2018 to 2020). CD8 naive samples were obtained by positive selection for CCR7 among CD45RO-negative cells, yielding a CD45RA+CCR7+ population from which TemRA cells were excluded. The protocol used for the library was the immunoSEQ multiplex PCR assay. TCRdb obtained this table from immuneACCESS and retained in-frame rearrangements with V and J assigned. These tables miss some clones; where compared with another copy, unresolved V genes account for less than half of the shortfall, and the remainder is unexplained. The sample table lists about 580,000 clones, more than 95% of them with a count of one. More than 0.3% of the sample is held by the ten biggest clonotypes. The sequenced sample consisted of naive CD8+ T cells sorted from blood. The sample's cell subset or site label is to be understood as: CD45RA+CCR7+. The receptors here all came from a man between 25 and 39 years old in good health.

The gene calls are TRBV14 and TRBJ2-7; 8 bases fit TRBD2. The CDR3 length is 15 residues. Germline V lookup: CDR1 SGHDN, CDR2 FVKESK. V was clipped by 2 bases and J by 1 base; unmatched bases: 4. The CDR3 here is CASSQRTSRSYEQYF. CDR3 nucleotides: TGTGCCAGCAGCCAAAGGACTAGCAGATCCTACGAGCAGTACTTC. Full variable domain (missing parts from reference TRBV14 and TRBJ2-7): EAGVTQFPSHSVIEKGQTVTLRCDPISGHDNLYWYRRVMGKEIKFLLHFVKESKQDESGMPNNRFLAERTGGTYSTLKVQPAELEDSGVYFCASSQRTSRSYEQYFGPGTRLTVT.

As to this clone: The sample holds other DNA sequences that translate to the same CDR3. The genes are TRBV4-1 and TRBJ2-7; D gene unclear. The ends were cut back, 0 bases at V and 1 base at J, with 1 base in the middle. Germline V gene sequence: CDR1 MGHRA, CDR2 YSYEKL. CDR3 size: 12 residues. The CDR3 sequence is CASSQDSYEQYF. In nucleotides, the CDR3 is TGCGCCAGCAGCCAAGATTCCTACGAGCAGTACTTC.

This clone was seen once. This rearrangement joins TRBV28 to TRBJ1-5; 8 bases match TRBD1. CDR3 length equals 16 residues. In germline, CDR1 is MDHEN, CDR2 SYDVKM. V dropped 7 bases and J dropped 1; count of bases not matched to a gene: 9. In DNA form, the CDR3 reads TGTGCCAGCACCGGAGACAGGGGTCTAAGCAATCAGCCCCAGCATTTT. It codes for CASTGDRGLSNQPQHF.

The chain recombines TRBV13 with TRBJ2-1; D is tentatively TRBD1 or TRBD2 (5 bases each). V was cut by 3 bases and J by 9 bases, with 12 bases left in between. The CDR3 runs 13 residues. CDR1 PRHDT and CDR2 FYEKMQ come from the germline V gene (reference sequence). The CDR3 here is CASSFGARSEQFF. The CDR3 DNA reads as TGTGCCAGCAGCTTCGGGGCTCGAAGTGAGCAGTTCTTC.

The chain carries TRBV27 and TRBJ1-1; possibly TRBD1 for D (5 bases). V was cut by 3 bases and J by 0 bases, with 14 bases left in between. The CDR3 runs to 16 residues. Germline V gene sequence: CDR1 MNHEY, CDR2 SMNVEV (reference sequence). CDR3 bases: TGTGCCAGCAGTTTGCGGGACCCCAAAATGAACACTGAAGCTTTCTTT. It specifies CASSLRDPKMNTEAFF.

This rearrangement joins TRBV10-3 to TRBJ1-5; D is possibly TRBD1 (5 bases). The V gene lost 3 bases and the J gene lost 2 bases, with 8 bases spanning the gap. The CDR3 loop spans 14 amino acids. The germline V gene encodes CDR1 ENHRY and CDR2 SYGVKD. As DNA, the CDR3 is TGTGCCATCAGTGATCGAGGGGGCAATCAGCCCCAGCATTTT. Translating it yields CAISDRGGNQPQHF.

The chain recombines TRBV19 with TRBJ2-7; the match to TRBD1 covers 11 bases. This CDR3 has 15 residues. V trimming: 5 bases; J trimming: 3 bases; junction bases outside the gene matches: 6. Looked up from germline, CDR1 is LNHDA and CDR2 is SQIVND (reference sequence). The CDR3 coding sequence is TGTGCCAGTAGTGCAGCCGGGACAGGGGGCTACGAGCAGTACTTC. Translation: CASSAAGTGGYEQYF. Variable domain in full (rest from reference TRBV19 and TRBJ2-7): DGGITQSPKYLFRKEGQNVTLSCEQNLNHDAMYWYRQDPGQGLRLIYYSQIVNDFQKGDIAEGYSVSREKKESFPLTVTSAQKNPTAFYLCASSAAGTGGYEQYFGPGTRLTVT.

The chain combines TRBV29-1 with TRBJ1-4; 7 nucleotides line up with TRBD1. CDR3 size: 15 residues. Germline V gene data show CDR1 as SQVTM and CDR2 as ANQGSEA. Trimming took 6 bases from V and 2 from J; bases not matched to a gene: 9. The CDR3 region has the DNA TGCAGCGTCCGGACAGGTAAGAGGACTAATGAAAAACTGTTTTTT. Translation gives CSVRTGKRTNEKLFF.

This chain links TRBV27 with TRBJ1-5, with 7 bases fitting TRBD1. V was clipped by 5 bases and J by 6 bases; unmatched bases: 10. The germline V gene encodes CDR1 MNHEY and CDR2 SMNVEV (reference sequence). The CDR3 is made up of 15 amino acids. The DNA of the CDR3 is TGTGCCAGCAGTGAGACAGGGTCCCGGAGTCAGCCCCAGCATTTT. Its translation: CASSETGSRSQPQHF.

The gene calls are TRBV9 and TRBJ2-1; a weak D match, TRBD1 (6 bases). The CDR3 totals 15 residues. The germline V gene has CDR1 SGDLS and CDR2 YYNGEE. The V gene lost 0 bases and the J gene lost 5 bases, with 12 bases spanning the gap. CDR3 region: CASSVDQGLDNEQFF. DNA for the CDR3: TGTGCCAGCAGCGTAGATCAGGGGTTGGACAATGAGCAGTTCTTC.

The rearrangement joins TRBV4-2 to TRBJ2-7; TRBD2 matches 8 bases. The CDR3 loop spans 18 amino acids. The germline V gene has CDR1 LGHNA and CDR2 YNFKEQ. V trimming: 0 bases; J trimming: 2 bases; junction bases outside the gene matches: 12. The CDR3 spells CASSQDGSLAGLTYEQYF. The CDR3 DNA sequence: TGTGCCAGCAGCCAAGATGGTTCCCTAGCGGGTCTTACCTACGAGCAGTACTTC.

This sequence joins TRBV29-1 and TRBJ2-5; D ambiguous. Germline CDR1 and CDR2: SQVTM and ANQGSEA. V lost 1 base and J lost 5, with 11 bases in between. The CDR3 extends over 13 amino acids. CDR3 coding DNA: TGCAGCGTTGAAGCGATAGTCGGGGAGACCCAGTACTTC. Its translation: CSVEAIVGETQYF.

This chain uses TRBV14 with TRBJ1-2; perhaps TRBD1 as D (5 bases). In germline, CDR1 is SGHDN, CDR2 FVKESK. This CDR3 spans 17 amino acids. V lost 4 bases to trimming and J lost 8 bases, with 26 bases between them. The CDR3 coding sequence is TGTGCCAGCAGCCGGGGGACCATCAATTATGGCCTGGTAGGCTACACCTTC. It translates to CASSRGTINYGLVGYTF.

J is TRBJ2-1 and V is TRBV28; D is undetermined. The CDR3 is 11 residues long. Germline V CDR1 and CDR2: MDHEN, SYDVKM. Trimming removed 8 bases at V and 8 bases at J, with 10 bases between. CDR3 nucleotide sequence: TGTGCCAGCCGACGAGGTTATGAGCAGTTCTTC. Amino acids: CASRRGYEQFF.

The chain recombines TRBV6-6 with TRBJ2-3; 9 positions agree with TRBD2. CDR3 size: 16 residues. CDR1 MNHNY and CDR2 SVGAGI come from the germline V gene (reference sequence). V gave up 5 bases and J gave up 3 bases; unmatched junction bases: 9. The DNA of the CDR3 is TGTGCCAGCAGTCAGCTAGATAGCGGGAGAACAGATACGCAGTATTTT. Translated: CASSQLDSGRTDTQYF.

The CDR3 is CASSPLGTPSYEQYF. The CDR3 bases are TGTGCCAGCAGCCCTCTGGGGACCCCTTCCTACGAGCAGTACTTC. The chain has TRBV7-2 and TRBJ2-7; D possibly uses TRBD1 or TRBD2 (5 bases each). Trimming removed 5 bases at V and 1 base at J, with 15 bases between. CDR1 and CDR2 from the germline V gene are SGHTA and FQGNSA. The CDR3 loop spans 15 amino acids.

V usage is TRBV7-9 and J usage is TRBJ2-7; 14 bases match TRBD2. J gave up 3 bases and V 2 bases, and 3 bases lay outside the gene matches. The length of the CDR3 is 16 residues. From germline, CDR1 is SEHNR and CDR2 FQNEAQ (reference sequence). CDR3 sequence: CASSLSGTSGSYEQYF. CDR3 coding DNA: TGTGCCAGCAGCTTATCTGGGACTAGCGGGAGCTACGAGCAGTACTTC.

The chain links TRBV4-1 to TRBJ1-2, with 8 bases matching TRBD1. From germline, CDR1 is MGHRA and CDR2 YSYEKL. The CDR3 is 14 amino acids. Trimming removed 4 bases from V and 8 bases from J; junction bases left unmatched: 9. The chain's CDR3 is CASSLLGTGAGYTF. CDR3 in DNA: TGCGCCAGCAGCCTACTAGGGACAGGCGCGGGCTACACCTTC.

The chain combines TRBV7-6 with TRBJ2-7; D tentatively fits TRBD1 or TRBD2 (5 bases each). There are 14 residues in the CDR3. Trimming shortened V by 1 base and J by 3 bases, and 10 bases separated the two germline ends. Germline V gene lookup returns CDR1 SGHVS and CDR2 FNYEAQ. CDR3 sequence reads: CASSLGGTSYEQYF. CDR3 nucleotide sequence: TGTGCCAGCAGCTTAGGAGGGACCAGCTACGAGCAGTACTTC.

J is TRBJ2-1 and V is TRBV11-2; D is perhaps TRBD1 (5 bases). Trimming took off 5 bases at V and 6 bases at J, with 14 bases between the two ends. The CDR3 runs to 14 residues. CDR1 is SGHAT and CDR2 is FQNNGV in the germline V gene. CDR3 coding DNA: TGTGCCAGCAGCCCCGGTACAGGCCTCAATGAGCAGTTCTTC. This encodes CASSPGTGLNEQFF.